The count of the clone carrying this T cell receptor (beta chain) is one. The antigen is undetermined. The data stem from a study of cytotoxic CD8 clonotypes in ibrutinib-treated CLL. Study details: The cohort had about a dozen relapsed/refractory and approximately 14 treatment-naive patients, 17 to 18 IGHV unmutated.

This table comes from immunoSEQ multiplex PCR, and its TCRdb copy is limited to in-frame clones, with some not included. Here the sample spans 100,000 to 150,000 clones, 75% to 90% being singletons. Study observations and caveats: Clonality showed a rise at ibrutinib response that reversed toward baseline at progression.

V was pared by 0 bases and J by 6 bases, with 11 bases between. The germline gives CDR1 LNHDA, CDR2 SQIVND (reference sequence). This CDR3 has 14 amino acids. The source of about 2 micrograms of genomic DNA for TCR beta libraries was cryopreserved PBMCs. The receptor's source is a human donor with chronic lymphocytic leukemia. The chain is built from TRBV19 and TRBJ1-1; TRBD1 might be the D (5 bases). Here the sequenced sample was PBMCs, taken after 24 months of ibrutinib treatment. The CDR3 DNA sequence: TGTGCCAGTAGTATAGATCTAGAGGGGCCTGAAGCTTTCTTT. It is translated as CASSIDLEGPEAFF.